This T cell receptor beta chain was captured in a study of identical twins. Of note for this clonotype: Its specificity is not known.

From the 5' RACE reads, TCRdb called clonotypes with MiXCR, one entry per CDR3 protein. The data hold around 250,000 distinct CDR3 sequences, with roughly 7.1% observed a single time. Study-wide points: Invariant MAIT and iNKT cells could partly confound zero-insertion analyses.

V was clipped by 4 bases and J by 9 bases, with 13 bases between them. Germline CDR1 is SEHNR and CDR2 is FQNEAQ (reference sequence). The CDR3 consists of 13 residues. This sample also appeared in a second study, on T cells expressing NK-cell markers.

Sequences were obtained from CD8+ T cells sorted from blood. This receptor was identified in a woman younger than 35 in good health. The chain is built from TRBV7-9 and TRBJ2-1, with a weak D call TRBD2 (6 bases). The CDR3 spells CASSSGTLGEQFF. The DNA of the CDR3 is TGTGCCAGCAGCTCAGGGACTTTAGGTGAGCAGTTCTTC.